The rows below give T cell receptor beta chains drawn from one sample of a study of CD8+ T cells in alopecia areata. Assay used: immunoSEQ multiplex PCR; TCRdb lists only in-frame clones, some missing. The sample holds hundreds of thousands of clones, under 70% seen once. Specimen: CD4+ T cells sorted from blood, collected at roughly week 45, from a patient treated with tofacitinib. The receptor set was obtained from a human donor with alopecia areata. Both conserved end residues are part of each CDR3. D genes are given only for firm matches. Some rows mark clone size as missing; the rest say once, few, many or name a class of expanded clone.

CDR3nt: TGTGCCAGCAGCGTGGGGACAGGGAAGTACGAGCAGTACTTC
CDR3aa: CASSVGTGKYEQYF
abundance: NA
v_gene: TRBV9
j_gene: TRBJ2-7
d_gene: TRBD1

CDR3nt: TGCGCCAGCAGCCGAGATCAGGGGGCTGATCAGCCCCAGCATTTT
CDR3aa: CASSRDQGADQPQHF
abundance: NA
v_gene: TRBV4-3
j_gene: TRBJ1-5
d_gene: TRBD1

CDR3nt: TGCGCCAGTACAGGGGCTGGGGCCAACGTCCTGACTTTC
CDR3aa: CASTGAGANVLTF
abundance: NA
v_gene: TRBV5-1
j_gene: TRBJ2-6
d_gene: TRBD1

CDR3nt: TGCAGCGTTGAGGGCGTGGGGCTGAAACTGTTTTTT
CDR3aa: CSVEGVGLKLFF
abundance: NA
v_gene: TRBV29-1
j_gene: TRBJ1-4
d_gene: NA

CDR3nt: TGTGCCAGTAGTATAATTGGGGGGACTCACTCCTACGAGCAGTACTTC
CDR3aa: CASSIIGGTHSYEQYF
abundance: NA
v_gene: TRBV19
j_gene: TRBJ2-7
d_gene: NA

CDR3nt: TGTGCCAGCAGCTTGGGAGACAGGAGCTCCTACAATGAGCAGTTCTTC
CDR3aa: CASSLGDRSSYNEQFF
abundance: few
v_gene: TRBV11-2
j_gene: TRBJ2-1
d_gene: NA

CDR3nt: TGTGCCAGCATCAGCAGGGTATACGAGCAGTACTTC
CDR3aa: CASISRVYEQYF
abundance: NA
v_gene: TRBV6-5
j_gene: TRBJ2-7
d_gene: NA

CDR3nt: TGCAGCGTTGAAGAAACAGGGGGCACTGAAGCTTTCTTT
CDR3aa: CSVEETGGTEAFF
abundance: NA
v_gene: TRBV29-1
j_gene: TRBJ1-1
d_gene: TRBD1

CDR3nt: TGTGCCTGGACGAGGGGAAACACCGGGGAGCTGTTTTTT
CDR3aa: CAWTRGNTGELFF
abundance: NA
v_gene: TRBV30
j_gene: TRBJ2-2
d_gene: NA

CDR3nt: TGTGCCAGCAGCTATGAGACAGGGAGGCACACTGAAGCTTTCTTT
CDR3aa: CASSYETGRHTEAFF
abundance: NA
v_gene: TRBV5-6
j_gene: TRBJ1-1
d_gene: TRBD1

CDR3nt: TGTGCCAGCAGCTCAGGGGACAGATACACCGGGGAGCTGTTTTTT
CDR3aa: CASSSGDRYTGELFF
abundance: NA
v_gene: TRBV11-2
j_gene: TRBJ2-2
d_gene: TRBD1